These 28 T cell receptor beta chains share one sample of origin, sequenced in a study of blood T cell repertoires in COVID-19. Libraries were prepared by immunoSEQ multiplex PCR; TCRdb keeps only in-frame clonotypes and omits some of them. The table has approximately 83,000 clones, around 81% seen once. The sequenced material came from peripheral blood. The receptors shown here come from a man in his forties or fifties with acute or convalescent COVID-19.

The CDR3 DNA sequence: TGTGCCAGCTCACCGTCTCGGGAAGAGACCCAGTACTTC. This gives the protein CASSPSREETQYF. The chain couples TRBV18 to TRBJ2-5; D is undetermined. CDR3 size: 13 residues. Per germline, CDR1 KGHSH and CDR2 LQKENI. Deletions cut 3 bases from V and 3 bases from J, with 8 bases between.

This sequence joins TRBV4-1 and TRBJ2-6; 8 bases agree with TRBD1. Trimming cost V 1 base and J 3 bases; bases outside gene matches: 5. This CDR3 contains 17 residues. The germline V gene has CDR1 MGHRA and CDR2 YSYEKL. Here the CDR3 reads CASSQGQGRGGANVLTF. The CDR3 DNA reads as TGCGCCAGCAGCCAAGGACAGGGGCGAGGTGGGGCCAACGTCCTGACTTTC.

This clone was recorded only once. The genes are TRBV13 and TRBJ1-2; 11 bases are a match to TRBD1. In germline, CDR1 is PRHDT, CDR2 FYEKMQ (reference sequence). The J segment lost 2 bases and the V segment lost 10 bases, leaving 12 bases of the junction unmatched. This CDR3 contains 16 residues. The CDR3 sequence is CATRGGQGVINYGYTF. The CDR3 nucleotides read TGTGCCACCCGGGGGGGACAGGGGGTTATCAACTATGGCTACACCTTC. The complete variable domain, with remaining parts taken from reference TRBV13 and TRBJ1-2, reads AAGVIQSPRHLIKEKRETATLKCYPIPRHDTVYWYQQGPGQDPQFLISFYEKMQSDKGSIPDRFSAQQFSDYHSELNMSSLELGDSALYFCATRGGQGVINYGYTFGSGTRLTVV.

In this sample, this clone turned up a few times. This chain links TRBV4-3 with TRBJ1-5, with 7 bases aligning to TRBD1. Trimming at V came to 5 bases and at J to 1 base, leaving 2 bases not matched to a gene. CDR3 size: 14 residues. Germline values: CDR1 LGHNA, CDR2 YSLEER. CDR3 nucleotide sequence: TGCGCCAGCAGCACGGGACAGAGCAATCAGCCCCAGCATTTT. It translates to CASSTGQSNQPQHF.

The gene calls are TRBV10-3 and TRBJ1-2, with a possible D match to TRBD1 (6 bases). V lost 2 bases and J lost 0, with 13 bases in between. Per germline, CDR1 ENHRY and CDR2 SYGVKD. CDR3 size: 16 residues. The CDR3 nucleotides are TGTGCCATCAGTGAGCCCGGGACACCTACTAACTATGGCTACACCTTC. This encodes CAISEPGTPTNYGYTF.

The chain joins TRBV7-9 to TRBJ2-1; 11 bases are shared with TRBD2. V lost 5 bases and J lost 7; bases outside the gene matches: 13. The CDR3 loop spans 17 amino acids. Germline CDR1 is SEHNR and CDR2 is FQNEAQ (reference sequence). Here the CDR3 reads CASSPQRLAGGMNEQFF. The CDR3 bases are TGTGCCAGCAGCCCTCAACGCCTAGCGGGGGGCATGAATGAGCAGTTCTTC.

This chain uses TRBV7-9 with TRBJ2-1; the D gene is possibly TRBD2 (6 bases). Trimming took off 1 base at V and 9 bases at J, with 7 bases between the two ends. Germline V gene data show CDR1 as SEHNR and CDR2 as FQNEAQ (reference sequence). CDR3 length: 12 amino acids. CDR3 nucleotide sequence: TGTGCCAGCAGCTTAGACGGGAGTGAGCAGTTCTTC. It translates to CASSLDGSEQFF.

The chain recombines TRBV3-1 (or the pseudogene TRBV3-2) with TRBJ1-6, with 8 positions matching TRBD1. Germline V gene data show CDR1 as LGHDT and CDR2 as YNNKEL (reference sequence). Trimming cost V 1 base and J 8 bases; bases outside gene matches: 4. The CDR3 sequence is 15 residues long. CDR3 DNA sequence: TGTGCCAGCAGCCAAGCTGGACAGGGTGATTCACCCCTCCACTTT. Amino acids: CASSQAGQGDSPLHF.

Only a few counts were recorded for this clone. V gene TRBV13 combines with J gene TRBJ1-6; D remains unclear. V gave up 5 bases and J gave up 5 bases, with 10 bases separating them. Germline loops: CDR1 PRHDT, CDR2 FYEKMQ (reference sequence). The CDR3 runs to 14 residues. The CDR3 DNA is TGTGCCAGCAGCCGCGAGGCTGATAATTCACCCCTCCACTTT. As protein: CASSREADNSPLHF.

CDR3 region: CASSLFESSFYEQYF. In DNA form, the CDR3 reads TGTGCCAGCAGCTTATTTGAGTCGTCTTTTTACGAGCAGTACTTC. The J gene is TRBJ2-7, the V gene TRBV11-2; D remains ambiguous. Trimming removed 2 bases from V and 4 bases from J, with 15 bases in between. The CDR3 is 15 residues long. Per the germline V gene, CDR1 is SGHAT and CDR2 is FQNNGV. Based on the CDR3 plus reference TRBV11-2 and TRBJ2-7, the full variable domain is EAGVAQSPRYKIIEKRQSVAFWCNPISGHATLYWYQQILGQGPKLLIQFQNNGVVDDSQLPKDRFSAERLKGVDSTLKIQPAKLEDSAVYLCASSLFESSFYEQYFGPGTRLTVT.

This clone was counted a few times. V gene TRBV7-8 combines with J gene TRBJ1-3; 7 bases agree with TRBD1. Germline CDR1 and CDR2: SGHVS and FQNEAQ. J lost 0 bases, V lost 5 bases, and 10 bases had no gene match. The CDR3 covers 17 residues. The CDR3 DNA reads TGTGCCAGCAGCACCCACGGACAGGCCAGCTCTGGAAACACCATATATTTT. Protein product: CASSTHGQASSGNTIYF.

The V and J genes are TRBV7-2 and TRBJ2-7; maybe TRBD1 (5 bases). The CDR3 has 15 amino acids. The V gene's germline CDR1 is SGHTA and CDR2 FQGNSA. Trimming removed 4 bases at V and 2 bases at J, with 15 bases between. The CDR3 DNA is TGTGCCAGCAGCTCCCAGGGCGGTATTCCCTACGAGCAGTACTTC. This sequence encodes CASSSQGGIPYEQYF.

The chain combines TRBV24-1 with TRBJ2-6; TRBD1 agrees at 12 bases. This CDR3 is 20 amino acids long. Per the germline V gene, CDR1 is KGHDR and CDR2 is SFDVKD. With 2 bases clipped from V and 0 bases from J, the junction kept 7 bases outside the gene matches. CDR3 in amino acids: CATSDYPGTGGLSGANVLTF. The CDR3, as DNA: TGTGCCACCAGTGATTACCCCGGGACAGGGGGCCTCTCTGGGGCCAACGTCCTGACTTTC.

This clone was observed a few times. The chain carries TRBV1 and TRBJ2-5; TRBD1 is the table's D call, not checked against the DNA. TRBV1 is recorded as a pseudogene. The CDR3 length is 14 residues. The CDR3 reads CTSSHSGGFETQYF. CDR3 in DNA: TGCACCAGCAGCCACTCTGGTGGCTTCGAGACCCAGTACTTC.

The CDR3 spells CASRGLAGARAGELFF. CDR3 sequence (DNA): TGCGCCAGCAGGGGCCTAGCGGGGGCCCGGGCCGGGGAGCTGTTTTTT. The chain joins TRBV5-1 to TRBJ2-2; 10 bases line up with TRBD2. V lost 5 bases to trimming and J lost 6 bases; unmatched junction nucleotides: 10. The length of the CDR3 is 16 residues. Germline CDR1 is SGHRS and CDR2 is YFSETQ.

The gene calls are TRBV2 and TRBJ1-1; the match to TRBD1 covers 9 bases. Germline V gene lookup returns CDR1 SNHLY and CDR2 FYNNEI. The CDR3 has 16 residues. V shed 7 bases and J 0 bases; nucleotides not matched to a gene: 9. As DNA, the CDR3 is TGTGCCAGCAACCCACCCACAGGGGGCCTGAACACTGAAGCTTTCTTT. It yields the protein CASNPPTGGLNTEAFF. Full variable domain (missing parts from reference TRBV2 and TRBJ1-1): EPEVTQTPSHQVTQMGQEVILRCVPISNHLYFYWYRQILGQKVEFLVSFYNNEISEKSEIFDDQFSVERPDGSNFTLKIRSTKLEDSAMYFCASNPPTGGLNTEAFFGQGTRLTVV.

J is TRBJ2-5 and V is TRBV9; TRBD2 matches 7 bases. The CDR3 spans 14 residues. Germline CDR1 is SGDLS and CDR2 is YYNGEE. V shed 3 bases, J shed 2 bases, and the junction held 4 bases outside the gene matches. The CDR3 bases are TGTGCCAGCAGCGGAAGACTAGCTCAAGAGACCCAGTACTTC. Protein product: CASSGRLAQETQYF.

J is TRBJ1-5 and V is TRBV7-2, with D unclear. Germline CDR1 is SGHTA and CDR2 is FQGNSA. V was pared by 1 base and J by 2 bases, with 12 bases between. CDR3 length: 16 residues. For the CDR3, the DNA is TGTGCCAGCAGCTTAGGGGGAGGTGAGCGCAATCAGCCCCAGCATTTT. Translation gives CASSLGGGERNQPQHF.

V and J are TRBV25-1 and TRBJ1-2; D not certain. The germline CDR1 and CDR2 sequences are MGHDK and SYGVNS. V was pared by 2 bases and J by 8 bases, with 12 bases between. The CDR3 is 13 amino acids. The CDR3 nucleotides are TGTGCCAGCAGTGAAACCGGGAAGACGGGCTACACCTTC. Amino acids: CASSETGKTGYTF.

This clone showed up just a few times. The genes are TRBV11-2 and TRBJ2-7, with a possible D match to TRBD2 (6 bases). The CDR3 is made up of 14 amino acids. The ends were cut back, 4 bases at V and 7 bases at J, with 17 bases in the middle. Germline V gene sequence: CDR1 SGHAT, CDR2 FQNNGV. The CDR3 bases are TGTGCCAGCAGCTCCCGGGGGAACTCTGGAGAGCAGTACTTC. It translates to CASSSRGNSGEQYF.

This sequence joins TRBV9 and TRBJ2-3, with 8 nucleotides matching TRBD1. This CDR3 spans 16 amino acids. J lost 1 base, V lost 0 bases, and 4 bases had no gene match. Germline CDR1 SGDLS, CDR2 YYNGEE. CDR3 region: CASSVVQGQGTDTQYF. DNA for the CDR3: TGTGCCAGCAGCGTAGTACAGGGACAGGGCACAGATACGCAGTATTTT.

The chain joins TRBV5-1 to TRBJ2-2, with 7 bases that match TRBD1. Germline lookup yields CDR1 SGHRS and CDR2 YFSETQ. This CDR3 spans 14 amino acids. Trimming at V came to 6 bases and at J to 4 bases, leaving 6 bases not matched to a gene. CDR3 DNA: TGCGCCAGCATTGACAGGGTTGGCACCGGGGAGCTGTTTTTT. Translation: CASIDRVGTGELFF.

This clone has just one count. The chain has TRBV6-5 and TRBJ1-2; D not resolved. Trimming took 7 bases from V and 3 from J, leaving 12 bases between them. There are 13 residues in the CDR3. Germline V gives CDR1 MNHEY, CDR2 SVGAGI. DNA of the CDR3: TGTGCCAGCAACCCCTTTGAGGACTATGGCTACACCTTC. It codes for CASNPFEDYGYTF.

This sequence joins TRBV3-1 (or the pseudogene TRBV3-2) and TRBJ2-7; 7 nucleotides match TRBD1. This CDR3 has 14 residues. V gave up 0 bases and J gave up 5 bases; unmatched junction bases: 4. The V gene's germline CDR1 is LGHDT and CDR2 YNNKEL (reference sequence). The CDR3 loop is CASSQDLTGDEQYF. The CDR3 DNA reads as TGTGCCAGCAGCCAAGATCTTACAGGGGACGAGCAGTACTTC.

This chain uses TRBV15 with TRBJ1-1; 8 bases agree with TRBD1. The CDR3 length is 17 residues. V was clipped by 0 bases and J by 6 bases; unmatched bases: 12. The germline V gene encodes CDR1 LNHNV and CDR2 YYDKDF (reference sequence). The CDR3 reads CATSREAGGSWGPEAFF. CDR3 DNA sequence: TGTGCCACCAGCAGAGAGGCAGGGGGCTCCTGGGGGCCTGAAGCTTTCTTT.

In its sample, this clone was seen a few times. The chain carries TRBV5-1 and TRBJ1-1; D is ambiguous. CDR3 length: 12 residues. The germline V gene has CDR1 SGHRS and CDR2 YFSETQ. The V end was cut by 4 bases, the J end by 6 bases, with 10 bases between. The CDR3 bases are TGCGCCAGCAGCCTAACGAGTTCTGAAGCTTTCTTT. This codes for CASSLTSSEAFF.

CDR3 amino acids: CASSMGHWETQYF. In DNA form, the CDR3 reads TGTGCCAGCAGCATGGGACATTGGGAGACCCAGTACTTC. The V gene is TRBV28, the J gene TRBJ2-5, with a possible D match to TRBD1 (6 bases). The CDR3 extends over 13 amino acids. V was pared by 6 bases and J by 5 bases, with 13 bases between. In germline, CDR1 is MDHEN, CDR2 SYDVKM.

This chain links TRBV6-2 or TRBV6-3 with TRBJ1-2, with 9 bases fitting TRBD1. Losses at the gene ends were 5 bases for V and 6 bases for J; bases not matched to a gene: 13. Germline CDR1 MNHEY, CDR2 SVGEGT. The CDR3 spans 16 residues. CDR3: CASSPEGPQGANGYTF. In DNA form, the CDR3 reads TGTGCCAGCAGTCCGGAGGGCCCACAGGGGGCAAATGGCTACACCTTC.